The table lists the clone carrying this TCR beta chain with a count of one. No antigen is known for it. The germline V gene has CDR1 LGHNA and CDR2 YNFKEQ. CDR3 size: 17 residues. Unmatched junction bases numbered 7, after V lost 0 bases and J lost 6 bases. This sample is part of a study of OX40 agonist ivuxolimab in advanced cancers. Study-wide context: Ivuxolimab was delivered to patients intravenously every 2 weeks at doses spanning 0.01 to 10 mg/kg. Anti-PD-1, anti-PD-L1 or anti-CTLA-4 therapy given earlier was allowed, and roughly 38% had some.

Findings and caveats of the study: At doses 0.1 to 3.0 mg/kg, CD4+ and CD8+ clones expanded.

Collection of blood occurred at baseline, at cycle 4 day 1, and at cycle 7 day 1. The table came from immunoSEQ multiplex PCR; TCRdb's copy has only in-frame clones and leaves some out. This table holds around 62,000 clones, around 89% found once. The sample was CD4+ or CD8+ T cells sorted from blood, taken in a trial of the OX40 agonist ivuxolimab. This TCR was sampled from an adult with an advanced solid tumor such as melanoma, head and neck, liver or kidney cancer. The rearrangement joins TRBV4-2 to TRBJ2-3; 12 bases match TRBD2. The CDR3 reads CASSQEASGRASDTQYF. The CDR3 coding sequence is TGTGCCAGCAGCCAAGAGGCTAGCGGGAGGGCCTCTGATACGCAGTATTTT.